The TCR beta chain described here comes from a study of shared clonotypes between healthy human individuals (dated by TCRdb to 2019 to 2021). Study-wide context: Three men and a couple of women, aged 18 to 49 years, made up the cohort. Different laboratories and diverse techniques were used to prepare libraries and sequence TCR repertoires, to increase sequencing depth and limit assay-specific biases. Leukapheresis yielded between about 0.9 and 9 billion PBMCs per donor. To estimate repertoire size and how much clonotypes are shared between individuals, the study performed deep sequencing of blood TCR repertoires from a handful of healthy adults. For each donor, CD4 naive and CD4 memory were each run on three plates, CD8 naive on two plates, and CD8 memory on one plate. Overall study outcomes, separate from this receptor: The small number of donors limited the genetic and exposure-history diversity represented. Based on pairwise subsampling, the degree of clonotype sharing among donors was expected to be affected by sequencing depth. Only blood was sampled, and tissue TCR repertoires likely differ from those in blood. Incomplete sequencing was indicated by rarefaction of sorted-subset datasets, despite the large sequencing depth. Estimated clonotype richness was generally larger for naive than for memory subsets. Approximately 4.8% of naive CD4, 3.5% of naive CD8, roughly 2.4% of memory CD4, and 0.4% of memory CD8 clonotypes were shared across several donors. Higher generation probabilities were observed for clonotypes shared by all four sorted-subset donors than for non-shared clonotypes.

Regarding this clone: Which antigen it targets is not known. No base quality values were provided; no much bigger clone lies one nucleotide off.

Measured from the cysteine to the phenylalanine, the CDR3 is 15 residues long. Of the read, only the CDR3 DNA is kept; its 45 bases are in frame from base 1. Germline trimming: 0 bases from V, 4 bases from J; junction bases outside gene matches: 2. Based on the germline V gene (reference sequence), the CDR1 and CDR2 sequences are MNHEY and SMNVEV. TCR CDR3 regions were amplified from genomic DNA by multiplex PCR using the deep immunoSEQ assay. Extracted genomic DNA from each cell subset was spread evenly across all wells of several immunoSEQ 96-well plates, with each plate serving as a replicate. For sorted subsets, approximately 210 ng of genomic DNA, equivalent to 25,000 to 35,000 T cell genomes, went into each replicate PCR. Purified libraries were quantified with a Qubit 3.0 fluorometer, sized on a Bioanalyzer 2100, and re-quantified with the KAPA Library Quantification kit. Every immunoSEQ 96-well plate was sequenced on a separate single-read 150-cycle Illumina NextSeq 550 flow cell. The paper's processing steps were these. Because only junctional sequences without quality scores were contained in the immunoSEQ output, filtering matching that applied to full-length reads could not be performed. Sequences were annotated with PyIR, a Python wrapper for IgBLAST v1.9, and V/J genes and CDR3 were assigned using IMGT germline references. Reads with weak V/J assignments (E-value above 1e-6), missing CDR3, stop codons, out-of-frame junctions, or ambiguous translated residues were removed. A V3J clonotype was defined by an identical inferred V gene, J gene, and CDR3 amino acid sequence. Percentage overlap between repertoires was calculated by dividing the number of shared unique clonotypes by the size of the smaller repertoire. Richness of each repertoire was evaluated using RTK rarefaction, the Chao1 estimator, and Recon v2.1 estimates of unobserved clonotypes. For all TCRbeta clonotypes obtained by the gDNA method from a few donors, generation probabilities were computed with OLGA. Drawn from immuneACCESS, this table holds only the in-frame rearrangements with V and J called that TCRdb kept. Clones are partly lost; checked studies trace under half to an unresolved V gene and leave the rest unexplained. V, J and clone size derive from that table, while D and trimming were established from the DNA sequence. For this sample the table gives about 680,000 clones, of which about 91% were detected only once. Approximately 24% of the sample rests with the top ten.

CD8 naive samples consisted of CD45RO-negative cells that were positively selected for CCR7, yielding a CD45RA+CCR7+ population without TemRA cells. Healthy HIV-negative adults with no recently reported acute infections or vaccinations were included as donors. Every donor was a Caucasian adult residing in Nashville, Tennessee, USA. After blood collection by leukapheresis, PBMCs were isolated using Ficoll-Histopaque density gradient centrifugation and then cryopreserved in the vapor phase of liquid nitrogen. Purity and quantity of every magnetically sorted T cell population were checked by analytical flow cytometry. Each sorted fraction had its genomic DNA isolated and then quantified by UV absorbance on a Nanodrop 2000c.

The chain is made from TRBV27 and TRBJ1-1, with 10 middle bases fitting TRBD1. The TCR comes from a man aged 25-40 years in good health. The specimen sequenced was naive CD8+ T cells sorted from blood. The sample's cell subset or site label, decoded: CD45RA+CCR7+. The DNA reads as follows: TGTGCCAGCAGTTTATCCCGGACAGGGGGCACTGAAGCTTTCTTT. This gives the protein CASSLSRTGGTEAFF.